This TCR beta chain was profiled in a study of cytomegalovirus exposure and HLA in healthy donors. Findings and caveats of the study: Generally TCR sequences proved uncommon, though certain public TCRs appeared in numerous donors. The study listed around 150 cytomegalovirus-associated TCR beta chains. In vitro confirmation showed three CMV-associated chains to be CMV antigen specific.

Germline V gene data show CDR1 as SGHDN and CDR2 as FVKESK. Unmatched junction bases numbered 5, after V lost 4 bases and J lost 1 base. The CDR3 length is 15 residues. This clone came up once. The antigen remains unidentified. This table comes from immunoSEQ multiplex PCR, and its TCRdb copy is limited to in-frame clones, with some not included. The sample records about 100,000 clones, under 97% being singletons. The chain employs TRBV14 and TRBJ1-1; 8 bases align to TRBD1. Sequencing input: PBMCs. The TCR originated in a woman younger than 35 in good health and CMV-seronegative. CDR3 loop: CASSRGTGANTEAFF. CDR3 in DNA: TGTGCCAGCAGCCGAGGGACAGGAGCGAACACTGAAGCTTTCTTT.